Described below is a single TCR beta chain sequence and its context. Between the trimmed V and J ends, which lost 1 base and 8 bases, there was a span of 21 bases. Germline V gene data show CDR1 as SGHRS and CDR2 as YFSETQ. CDR3 length equals 16 residues. The data were produced by immunoSEQ multiplex PCR, yet TCRdb's version contains in-frame clones alone and is incomplete. The profile shows roughly 240,000 clones, approximately 85% of them singletons. This specimen belongs to a study of blood T cell repertoires in COVID-19. Study as a whole: Donors in the United States, Italy and Spain gave samples during acute or convalescent COVID-19.

Across about two dozen US areas, participants ranged in age from about 18 to 100 years. The chain links TRBV5-1 to TRBJ1-2; D uncertain. The sequence came from a woman aged 50 to 60 with acute COVID-19. The material sequenced was PBMCs or T cells enriched from blood (not recorded which). CDR3 amino acids: CASSLNLGKNGVGYTF. In DNA form, the CDR3 reads TGCGCCAGCAGCTTGAATCTCGGCAAGAACGGAGTGGGCTACACCTTC.